The rows below give T cell receptor beta chains drawn from one sample of a study of human T cells and chemical hapten exposure. MiXCR, applied by TCRdb to the RACE reads, yields one record per CDR3 protein. The repertoire consists of about 360,000 distinct CDR3 sequences, with more than 4.5% occurring once and the leading ten covering roughly 2.4%. The sequences come from whole blood, collected in connection with sensitization to the hapten diphenylcyclopropenone (DPC). Every receptor here comes from a woman in her forties or fifties with alopecia areata. Some clones in this sample may be carry-over from other donors' samples. The CDR3 runs from the conserved cysteine through the conserved F or W. The D gene is left open where the match is weak. Clone size is not always given. Where it is, it says once, few, many or a class for expanded clones.

TRBD1 TRBJ1-5 many TRBV7-8 CASSLRGRQGVNQPQHF TGTGCCAGCAGCTTAAGGGGGCGCCAGGGCGTCAATCAGCCCCAGCATTTT
. TRBJ2-7 many TRBV25-1 CASSESGRSYEQYF TGTGCCAGCAGTGAAAGCGGCAGATCCTACGAGCAGTACTTC
TRBD1 TRBJ2-1 few TRBV19 CASSIGRGPNNEQFF TGTGCCAGTAGTATAGGCAGGGGGCCCAACAATGAGCAGTTCTTC
TRBD1 TRBJ2-3 many TRBV12-3/TRBV12-4 CASSSQGAIGTDTQYF TGTGCCAGCAGTTCACAGGGGGCTATTGGCACAGATACGCAGTATTTT
. TRBJ1-1 many TRBV5-6 CASSSFHTEAFF TGTGCCAGCAGCAGCTTCCACACTGAAGCTTTCTTT
. TRBJ2-7 many TRBV6-5 CASSRTGPSYEQYF TGTGCCAGCAGCCGCACAGGGCCCTCCTACGAGCAGTACTTC
TRBD2 TRBJ2-5 few TRBV7-2 CASSLRASGRETQYF TGTGCCAGCAGCCTACGGGCTAGCGGGAGAGAGACCCAGTACTTC
. TRBJ2-3 many TRBV7-2 CASSHSQAGLTDTQYF TGTGCCAGCAGCCATAGCCAAGCGGGCCTCACAGATACGCAGTATTTT
. TRBJ2-7 . TRBV12-3/TRBV12-4 CASSLGVHEQYF TGTGCCAGCAGTTTAGGGGTCCACGAGCAGTACTTC
. TRBJ1-5 few TRBV11-2 CASSLLVNQPQHF TGTGCCAGCAGCTTATTGGTCAATCAGCCCCAGCATTTT
TRBD2 TRBJ2-3 many TRBV28 CASSFLAGGTDTQYF TGTGCCAGCAGTTTTCTAGCGGGAGGTACAGATACGCAGTATTTT
TRBD1 TRBJ1-1 many TRBV6-6 CASSSPQGAEAFF TGTGCCAGCAGCTCTCCACAGGGGGCTGAAGCTTTCTTT